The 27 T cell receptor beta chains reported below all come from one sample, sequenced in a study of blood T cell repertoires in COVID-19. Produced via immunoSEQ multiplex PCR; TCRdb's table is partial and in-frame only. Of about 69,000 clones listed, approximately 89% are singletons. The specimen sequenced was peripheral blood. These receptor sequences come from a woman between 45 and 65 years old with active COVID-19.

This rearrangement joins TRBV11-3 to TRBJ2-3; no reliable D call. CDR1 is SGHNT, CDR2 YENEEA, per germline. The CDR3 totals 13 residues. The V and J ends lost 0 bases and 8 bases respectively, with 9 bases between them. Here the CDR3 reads CASSLERFGTQYF. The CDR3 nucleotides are TGTGCCAGCAGCTTAGAGAGGTTCGGTACGCAGTATTTT.

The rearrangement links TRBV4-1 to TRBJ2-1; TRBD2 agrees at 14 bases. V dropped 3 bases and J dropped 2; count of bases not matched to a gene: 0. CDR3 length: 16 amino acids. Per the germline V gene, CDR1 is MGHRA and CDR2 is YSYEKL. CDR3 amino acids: CASSQGLAGAYNEQFF. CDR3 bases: TGCGCCAGCAGCCAGGGACTAGCGGGAGCCTACAATGAGCAGTTCTTC.

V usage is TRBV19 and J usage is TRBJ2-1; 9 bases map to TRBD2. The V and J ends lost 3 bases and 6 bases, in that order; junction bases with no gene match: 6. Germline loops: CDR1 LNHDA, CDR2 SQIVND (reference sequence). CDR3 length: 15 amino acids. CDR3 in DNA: TGTGCCAGTAGTATCGGAACTAGCGGGCTCAATGAGCAGTTCTTC. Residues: CASSIGTSGLNEQFF.

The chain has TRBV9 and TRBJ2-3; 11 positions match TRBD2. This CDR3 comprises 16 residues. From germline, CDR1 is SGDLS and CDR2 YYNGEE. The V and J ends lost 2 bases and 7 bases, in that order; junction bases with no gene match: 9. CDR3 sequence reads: CASSVGGLAGGNTQYF. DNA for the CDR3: TGTGCCAGCAGCGTGGGGGGTCTAGCGGGAGGCAATACGCAGTATTTT.

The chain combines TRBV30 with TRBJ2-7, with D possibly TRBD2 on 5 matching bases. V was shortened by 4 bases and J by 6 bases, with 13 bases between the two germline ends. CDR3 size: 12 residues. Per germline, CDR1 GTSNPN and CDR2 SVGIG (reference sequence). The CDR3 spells CAWTISGSEQYF. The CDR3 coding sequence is TGTGCCTGGACTATTTCGGGGAGCGAGCAGTACTTC.

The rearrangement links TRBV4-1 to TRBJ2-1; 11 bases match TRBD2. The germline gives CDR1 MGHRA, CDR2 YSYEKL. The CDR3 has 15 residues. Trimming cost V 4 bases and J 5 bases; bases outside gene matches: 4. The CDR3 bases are TGCGCCAGCAGCCCGGGACTAGCGGCTAACAATGAGCAGTTCTTC. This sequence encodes CASSPGLAANNEQFF.

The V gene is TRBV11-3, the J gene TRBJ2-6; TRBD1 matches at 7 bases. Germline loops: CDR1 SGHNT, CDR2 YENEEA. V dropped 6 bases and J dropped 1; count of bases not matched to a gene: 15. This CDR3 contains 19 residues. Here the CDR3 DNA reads TGTGCCAGCAGTCCGGGTTTGGACAGGTTGTGGTCTGGGGCCAACGTCCTGACTTTC. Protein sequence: CASSPGLDRLWSGANVLTF.

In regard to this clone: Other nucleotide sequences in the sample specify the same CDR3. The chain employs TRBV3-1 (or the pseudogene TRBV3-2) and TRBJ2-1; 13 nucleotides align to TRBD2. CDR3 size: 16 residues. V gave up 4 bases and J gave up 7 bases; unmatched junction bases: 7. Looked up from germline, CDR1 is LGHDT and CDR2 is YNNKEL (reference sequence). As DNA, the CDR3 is TGTGCCAGCAGCCGCCGGACTAGCGGGAGTTCGAATGAGCAGTTCTTC. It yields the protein CASSRRTSGSSNEQFF.

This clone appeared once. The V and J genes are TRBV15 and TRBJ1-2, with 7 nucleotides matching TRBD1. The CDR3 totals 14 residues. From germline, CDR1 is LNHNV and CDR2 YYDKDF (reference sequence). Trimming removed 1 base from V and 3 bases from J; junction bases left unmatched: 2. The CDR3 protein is CATSRVTGDYGYTF. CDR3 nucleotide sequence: TGTGCCACCAGCAGAGTAACAGGGGACTATGGCTACACCTTC.

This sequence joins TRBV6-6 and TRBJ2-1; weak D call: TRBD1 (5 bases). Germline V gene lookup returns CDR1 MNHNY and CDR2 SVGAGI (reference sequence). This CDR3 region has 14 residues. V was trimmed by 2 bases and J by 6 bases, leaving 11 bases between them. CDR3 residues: CASSYPDRGNEQFF. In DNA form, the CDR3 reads TGTGCCAGCAGTTACCCAGACAGAGGCAATGAGCAGTTCTTC.

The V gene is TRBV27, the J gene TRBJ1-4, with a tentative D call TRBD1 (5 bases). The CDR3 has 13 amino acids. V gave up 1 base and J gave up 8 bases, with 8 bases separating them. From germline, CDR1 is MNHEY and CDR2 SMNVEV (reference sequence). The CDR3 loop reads CASSLLDNEKLFF. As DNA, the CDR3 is TGTGCCAGCAGTTTATTGGACAACGAAAAACTGTTTTTT.

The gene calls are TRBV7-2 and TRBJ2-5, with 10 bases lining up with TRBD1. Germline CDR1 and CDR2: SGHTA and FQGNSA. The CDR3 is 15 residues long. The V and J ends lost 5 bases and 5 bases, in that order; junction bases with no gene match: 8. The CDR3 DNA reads TGTGCCAGCAGCCCTTGGGACAGGGGCGGGGAGACCCAGTACTTC. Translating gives CASSPWDRGGETQYF.

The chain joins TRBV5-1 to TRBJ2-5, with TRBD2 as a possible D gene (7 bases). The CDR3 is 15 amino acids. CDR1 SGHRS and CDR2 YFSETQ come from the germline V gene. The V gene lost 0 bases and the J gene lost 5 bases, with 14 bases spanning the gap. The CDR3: CASSLVAGEGETQYF. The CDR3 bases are TGCGCCAGCAGCTTGGTTGCAGGGGAGGGGGAGACCCAGTACTTC.

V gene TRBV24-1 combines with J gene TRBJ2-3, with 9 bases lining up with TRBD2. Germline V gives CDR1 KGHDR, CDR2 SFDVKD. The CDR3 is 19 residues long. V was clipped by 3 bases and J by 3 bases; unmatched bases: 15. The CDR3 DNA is TGTGCCACCAGTGATCCAGGGACTAGCCGAGGAATTGGGACAGATACGCAGTATTTT. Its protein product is CATSDPGTSRGIGTDTQYF.

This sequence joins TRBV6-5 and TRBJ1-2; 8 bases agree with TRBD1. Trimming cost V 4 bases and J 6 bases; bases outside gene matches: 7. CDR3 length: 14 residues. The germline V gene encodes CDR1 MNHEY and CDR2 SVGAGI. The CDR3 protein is CASSLKTGEDGYTF. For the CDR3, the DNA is TGTGCCAGCAGTTTGAAGACAGGGGAGGATGGCTACACCTTC.

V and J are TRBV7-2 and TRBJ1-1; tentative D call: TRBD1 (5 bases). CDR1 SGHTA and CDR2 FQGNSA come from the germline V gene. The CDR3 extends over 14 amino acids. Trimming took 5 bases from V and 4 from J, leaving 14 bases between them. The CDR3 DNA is TGTGCCAGCAGCACCCCGGGGGGGGTCACTGAAGCTTTCTTT. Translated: CASSTPGGVTEAFF.

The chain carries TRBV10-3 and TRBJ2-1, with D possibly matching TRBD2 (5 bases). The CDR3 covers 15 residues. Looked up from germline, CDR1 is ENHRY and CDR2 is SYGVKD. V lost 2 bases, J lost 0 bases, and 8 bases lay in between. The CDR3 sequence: CAISEQLGSYNEQFF. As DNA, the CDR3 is TGTGCCATCAGTGAGCAACTAGGCTCCTACAATGAGCAGTTCTTC.

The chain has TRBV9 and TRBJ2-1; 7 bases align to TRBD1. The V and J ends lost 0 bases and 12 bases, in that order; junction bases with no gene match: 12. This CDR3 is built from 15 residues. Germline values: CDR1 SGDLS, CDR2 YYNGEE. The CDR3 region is CASSVGQGPRVAQFF. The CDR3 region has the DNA TGTGCCAGCAGCGTAGGACAGGGCCCGCGAGTTGCGCAGTTCTTC.

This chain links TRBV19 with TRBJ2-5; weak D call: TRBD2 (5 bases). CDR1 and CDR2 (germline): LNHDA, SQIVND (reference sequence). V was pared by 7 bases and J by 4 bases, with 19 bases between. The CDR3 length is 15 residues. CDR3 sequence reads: CASTVSPLGRETQYF. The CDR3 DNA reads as TGTGCCAGTACCGTCTCACCACTAGGCAGAGAGACCCAGTACTTC.

The CDR3 DNA sequence: TGTGCCAGCAGCCCTCTGCGGGGACAGGGGTTACAAGAGACCCAGTACTTC. Translated: CASSPLRGQGLQETQYF. This sequence joins TRBV4-2 and TRBJ2-5; TRBD1 agrees at 10 bases. CDR3 length: 17 amino acids. The V segment lost 4 bases and the J segment 2 bases; nucleotides outside the gene matches: 10. CDR1 is LGHNA and CDR2 is YNFKEQ in the germline V gene.

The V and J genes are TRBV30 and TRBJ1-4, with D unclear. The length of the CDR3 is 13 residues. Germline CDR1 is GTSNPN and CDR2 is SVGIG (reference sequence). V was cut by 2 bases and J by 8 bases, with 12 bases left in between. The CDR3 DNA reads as TGTGCCTGGAGTTGGGGAGGCAACGAAAAACTGTTTTTT. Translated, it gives CAWSWGGNEKLFF.

The CDR3 coding sequence is TGTGCCAGCAGCTACCCGGGCCAAGAGACCCAGTACTTC. It is translated as CASSYPGQETQYF. The rearrangement joins TRBV7-9 to TRBJ2-5; D ambiguous. V lost 4 bases to trimming and J lost 1 base, with 7 bases between them. Germline assignment: CDR1 SEHNR and CDR2 FQNEAQ (reference sequence). This CDR3 is 13 amino acids long.

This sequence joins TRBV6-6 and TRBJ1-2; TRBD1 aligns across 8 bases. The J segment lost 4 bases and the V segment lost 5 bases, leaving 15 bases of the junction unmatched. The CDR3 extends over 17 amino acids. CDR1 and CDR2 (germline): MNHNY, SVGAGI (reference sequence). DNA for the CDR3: TGTGCCAGCAGTCGAAGCAACTCCAGGGGGCTTTCCTATGGCTACACCTTC. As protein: CASSRSNSRGLSYGYTF.

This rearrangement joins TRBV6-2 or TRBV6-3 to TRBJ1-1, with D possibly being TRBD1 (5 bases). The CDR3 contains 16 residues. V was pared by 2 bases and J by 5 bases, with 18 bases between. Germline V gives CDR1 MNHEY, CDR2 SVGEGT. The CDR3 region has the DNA TGTGCCAGCAGTTACCCCCCGGGGGGGTTAGGAACTGAAGCTTTCTTT. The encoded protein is CASSYPPGGLGTEAFF.

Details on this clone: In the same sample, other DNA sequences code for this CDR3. DNA for the CDR3: TGTGCCAGCAGCGTAGGAGGGGGCCGCACCGGGGAGCTGTTTTTT. Translation: CASSVGGGRTGELFF. This sequence joins TRBV9 and TRBJ2-2; 7 bases fit TRBD1. Germline V gene sequence: CDR1 SGDLS, CDR2 YYNGEE. This CDR3 is 15 amino acids long. With V trimmed by 0 bases and J by 4 bases, 3 bases remained unmatched.

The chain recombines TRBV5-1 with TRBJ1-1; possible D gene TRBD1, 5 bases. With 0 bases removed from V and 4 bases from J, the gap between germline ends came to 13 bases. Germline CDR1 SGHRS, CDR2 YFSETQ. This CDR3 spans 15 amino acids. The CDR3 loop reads CASSLGDGRGTEAFF. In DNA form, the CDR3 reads TGCGCCAGCAGCTTGGGTGACGGAAGGGGCACTGAAGCTTTCTTT.

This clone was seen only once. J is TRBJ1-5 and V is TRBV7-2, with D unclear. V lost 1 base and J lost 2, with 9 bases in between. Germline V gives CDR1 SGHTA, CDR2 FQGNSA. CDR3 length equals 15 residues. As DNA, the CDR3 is TGTGCCAGCAGCTTAGAATCCGGGGGCAATCAGCCCCAGCATTTT. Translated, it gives CASSLESGGNQPQHF.